One and the same sample provided the 5 T cell receptor beta chains below, sequenced in a study of glioma-infiltrating T cells after dendritic cell vaccination. Assay: immunoSEQ multiplex PCR; the TCRdb copy retains only in-frame clones and omits some. The sample consists of more than 95,000 clones, roughly 79% of them appearing once. This sample comprised blood, obtained before dendritic cell vaccination. Receptors were obtained from a human donor with glioblastoma.

The genes are TRBV13 and TRBJ2-1, with 7 bases fitting TRBD2. CDR1 and CDR2 (germline): PRHDT, FYEKMQ (reference sequence). Germline trimming cut 1 base from V and 8 bases from J; bases unmatched to any gene: 8. The CDR3 length is 15 residues. The CDR3 is CASSLERGLTDEQFF. The CDR3, as DNA: TGTGCCAGCAGCTTAGAGCGGGGTCTGACCGATGAGCAGTTCTTC.

Only one count was recorded for this clone. V gene TRBV5-1 combines with J gene TRBJ2-7, with 7 bases lining up with TRBD2. This CDR3 comprises 16 residues. V lost 2 bases and J lost 5; bases outside the gene matches: 13. Germline V CDR1 and CDR2: SGHRS, YFSETQ. The CDR3 loop is CASSFGTSGEGNEQYF. CDR3 in DNA: TGCGCCAGCAGCTTTGGAACCAGCGGGGAGGGGAACGAGCAGTACTTC.

The chain is built from TRBV9 and TRBJ1-2, with 8 nucleotides matching TRBD1. CDR3 length: 16 residues. CDR1 and CDR2 from the germline V gene are SGDLS and YYNGEE. V lost 0 bases, J lost 6 bases, and 10 bases stayed unmatched. CDR3 region: CASSVEVRDRGNGYTF. CDR3 DNA: TGTGCCAGCAGCGTAGAAGTCAGAGACAGGGGAAATGGCTACACCTTC.

The V and J genes are TRBV2 and TRBJ1-2; D gene unclear. V lost 6 bases to trimming and J lost 2 bases, with 10 bases between them. Germline assignment: CDR1 SNHLY and CDR2 FYNNEI. This CDR3 has 13 amino acids. The CDR3 loop is CASRETRNYGYTF. CDR3 nucleotides: TGTGCCAGCAGAGAGACACGCAACTATGGCTACACCTTC.

This clone was detected only once. The chain employs TRBV5-1 and TRBJ2-3; D is perhaps TRBD1 (6 bases). Germline V CDR1 and CDR2: SGHRS, YFSETQ. Between the trimmed V and J ends, which lost 0 bases and 1 base, there was a span of 9 bases. The CDR3 loop spans 15 amino acids. In nucleotides, the CDR3 is TGCGCCAGCAGCTTGGGACAGGATCGCACAGATACGCAGTATTTT. Protein sequence: CASSLGQDRTDTQYF.